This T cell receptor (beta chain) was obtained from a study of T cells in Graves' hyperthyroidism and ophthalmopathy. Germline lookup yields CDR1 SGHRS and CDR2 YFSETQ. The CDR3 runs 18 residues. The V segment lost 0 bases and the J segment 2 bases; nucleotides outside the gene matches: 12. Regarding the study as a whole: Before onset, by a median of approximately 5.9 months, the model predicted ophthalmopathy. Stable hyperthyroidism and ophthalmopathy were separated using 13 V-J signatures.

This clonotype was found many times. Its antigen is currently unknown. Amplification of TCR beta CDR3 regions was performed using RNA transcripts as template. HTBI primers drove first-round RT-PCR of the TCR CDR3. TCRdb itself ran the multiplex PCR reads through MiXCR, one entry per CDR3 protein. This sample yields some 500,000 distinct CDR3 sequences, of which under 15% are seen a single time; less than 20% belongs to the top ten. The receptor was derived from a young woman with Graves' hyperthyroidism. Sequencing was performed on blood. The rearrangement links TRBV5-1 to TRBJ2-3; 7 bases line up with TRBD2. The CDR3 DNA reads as TGCGCCAGCAGCTTGGCCTCAATTTCTGCGGGAGCCACAGATACGCAGTATTTT. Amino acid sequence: CASSLASISAGATDTQYF.